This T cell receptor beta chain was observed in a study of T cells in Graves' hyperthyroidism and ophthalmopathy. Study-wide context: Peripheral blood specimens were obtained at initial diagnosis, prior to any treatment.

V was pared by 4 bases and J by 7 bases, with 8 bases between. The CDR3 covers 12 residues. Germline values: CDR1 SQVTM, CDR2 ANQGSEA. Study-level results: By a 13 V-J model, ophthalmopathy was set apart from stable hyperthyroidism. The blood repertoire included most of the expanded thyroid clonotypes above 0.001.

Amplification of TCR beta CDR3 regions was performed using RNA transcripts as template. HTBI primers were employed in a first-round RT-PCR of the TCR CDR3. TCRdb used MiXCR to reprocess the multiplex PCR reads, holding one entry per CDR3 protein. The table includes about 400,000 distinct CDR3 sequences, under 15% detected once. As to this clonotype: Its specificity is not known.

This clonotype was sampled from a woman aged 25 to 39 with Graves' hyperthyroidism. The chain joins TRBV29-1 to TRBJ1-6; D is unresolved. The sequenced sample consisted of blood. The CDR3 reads CSVVSGNSPLHF. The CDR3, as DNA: TGCAGCGTTGTGTCGGGAAATTCACCCCTCCACTTT.